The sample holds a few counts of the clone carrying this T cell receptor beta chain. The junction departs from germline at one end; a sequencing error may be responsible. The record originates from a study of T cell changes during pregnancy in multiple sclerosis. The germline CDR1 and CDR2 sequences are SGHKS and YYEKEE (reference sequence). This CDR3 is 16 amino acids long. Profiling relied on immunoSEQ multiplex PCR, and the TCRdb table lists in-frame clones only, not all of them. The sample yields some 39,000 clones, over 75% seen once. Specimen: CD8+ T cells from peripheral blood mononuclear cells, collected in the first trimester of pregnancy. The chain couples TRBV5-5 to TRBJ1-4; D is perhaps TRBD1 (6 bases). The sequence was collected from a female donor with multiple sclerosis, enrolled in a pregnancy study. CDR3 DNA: TGCGCCAGCAGCCAAGATCCCGGCAGGGGTAGTGAAAAACTGTTTTTT. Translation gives CASSQDPGRGSEKLFF.